Detailed here is one T cell receptor beta chain. Its antigen is undetermined. The data were obtained in a study of blood T cells in healthy people across ages. Overall study results and limits: The study found more naive CD4+ cells and higher diversity in long-lived than aged donors.

Trimming shortened V by 4 bases and J by 2 bases, and 9 bases separated the two germline ends. CDR1 and CDR2 (germline): SNHLY, FYNNEI. This CDR3 region has 13 residues. Each donor had about 9.6 milliliters of peripheral blood drawn. Alongside a J-beta primer mix, a sample-barcoded 5' primer served in a second PCR lasting about 7 to 11 cycles. One entry per CDR3 protein results from TCRdb running MiXCR on the 5' RACE reads. The sample lists around 1.7 million distinct CDR3 sequences, 28% occurring once. V usage is TRBV2 and J usage is TRBJ2-7; TRBD1 or TRBD2 may be the D gene (5 bases each). The receptor was isolated from a woman younger than 45 in good health. Sample: blood. The CDR3, as DNA: TGTGCCAGCAGTGGAGGGGAGACCTACGAGCAGTACTTC. Translating it yields CASSGGETYEQYF.